The TCR beta chain described here comes from a study of cytomegalovirus exposure and HLA in healthy donors. As for the study in general: Membership in the Caucasian-associated ancestry cluster was found for around four fifths of roughly 400 genotyped donors.

This CDR3 is 14 amino acids long. Germline V lookup: CDR1 MDHEN, CDR2 SYDVKM. The V gene end was trimmed by 7 bases and the J gene end by 9 bases; junction bases not matched to a gene: 10. A note on this clone: Its antigen is still unknown.

Study-wide results and caveats: Most TCR beta V segments were productive about 90% or about 30% of the time in an earlier analysis.

PCR was performed using 60 Vbeta and 13 Jbeta primers. The data were produced by immunoSEQ multiplex PCR, yet TCRdb's version contains in-frame clones alone and is incomplete. The sample yields approximately 150,000 clones, 70% to 85% seen once. The TCR originated in a man between 35 and 55 years old in good health and CMV-seronegative. What was sequenced was PBMCs. This chain links TRBV28 with TRBJ1-4, with 8 bases matching TRBD1. The chain's CDR3 is CASTPPDRAQKLFF. The CDR3 region has the DNA TGTGCCAGCACCCCCCCGGACAGGGCGCAAAAACTGTTTTTT.